This TCR beta chain emerged from a study of blood T cell repertoires in COVID-19. Turning to the study itself: Material from acute and convalescent COVID-19 was sourced from the United States, Italy and Spain. Nucleic acid was either cDNA or gDNA, and it came from T cells, B-cell-depleted T cells, or PBMCs.

A note on this clone: The sample carries other DNA sequences with the same CDR3.

Assay used: immunoSEQ multiplex PCR; TCRdb lists only in-frame clones, some missing. Of about 130,000 clones in the sample, 85% to 90% were seen once. V was trimmed by 5 bases and J by 1 base, leaving 14 bases between them. This CDR3 region has 15 residues. Germline V gene sequence: CDR1 SGHTA, CDR2 FQGNSA. The rearrangement joins TRBV7-2 to TRBJ2-5; the D gene is possibly TRBD2 (5 bases). This receptor was identified in a human donor in a cohort sampled during active COVID-19. Input material: peripheral blood. The DNA for the CDR3 is TGTGCCAGCAGCCAGACTACACACACCCAAGAGACCCAGTACTTC. It codes for CASSQTTHTQETQYF. Full variable domain (remainder filled in from reference TRBV7-2 and TRBJ2-5): GAGVSQSPSNKVTEKGKDVELRCDPISGHTALYWYRQSLGQGLEFLIYFQGNSAPDKSGLPSDRFSAERTGGSVSTLTIQRTQQEDSAVYLCASSQTTHTQETQYFGPGTRLLVL.